These T cell receptor beta chains were read from a single sample in a study of neurological immune-mediated disorders. TCRdb reanalysed the 5' RACE reads using MiXCR and keeps one entry per CDR3 protein. The sample shows about 81,000 distinct CDR3 sequences, approximately 4.3% of them seen only once. What was sequenced was PBMCs. The receptors derive from an older woman with multiple sclerosis. Each CDR3 is given with its conserved first and last residue. A D gene is named only where the DNA matches it firmly. Where a row states a size, it is once, few, many or the class of an expanded clone; other rows omit it.

j_gene | v_gene | abundance | d_gene | CDR3nt | CDR3aa
TRBJ2-7 | TRBV7-9 | many | - | TGTGCCAGCAGCTTATTTGCAGACTTCTACGAGCAGTACTTC | CASSLFADFYEQYF
TRBJ2-4 | TRBV5-1 | many | TRBD2 | TGCGCCAGCAGCTTGGAGCAGACTAGCGCGATTCAGTACTTC | CASSLEQTSAIQYF
TRBJ2-7 | TRBV9 | many | - | TGTGCCAGCAGCGTAGCCGGGGGAGCTACCTACGAGCAGTACTTC | CASSVAGGATYEQYF
TRBJ1-2 | TRBV20-1 | medium-sized | - | TGCAGCTCGGGGGGGAGGAACTATGGCTACACCTTC | CSSGGRNYGYTF
TRBJ1-2 | TRBV3-1 | many | - | TGTGCCAGCAGCGGGGACTTCGATGGCTACACCTTC | CASSGDFDGYTF
TRBJ1-6 | TRBV15 | many | TRBD1 | TGTGCCACCAGCAGAGAGAGGGCAGGGGGTAATTCACCCCTCCACTTT | CATSRERAGGNSPLHF
TRBJ1-1 | TRBV27 | many | - | TGTGCCAGCAGTTTATGGGGTGTCTCCCCAATGAACACTGAAGCTTTCTTT | CASSLWGVSPMNTEAFF
TRBJ1-1 | TRBV7-9 | many | TRBD1 | TGTGCCAGCAGCACCCTCTGGACAGGGGCGTTGAACACTGAAGCTTTCTTT | CASSTLWTGALNTEAFF
TRBJ1-1 | TRBV29-1 | many | - | TGCAGCGTTGAGGACACTGAAGCTTTCTTT | CSVEDTEAFF
TRBJ1-1 | TRBV20-1 | - | TRBD1 | TGCAGTGTTCCGGGGACAGGGAACACTGAAGCTTTCTTT | CSVPGTGNTEAFF
TRBJ1-6 | TRBV10-3 | many | TRBD1 | TGTGCCATCAGTGACGACAGGGGGCTGCCTTTCGATAATTCACCCCTCCACTTT | CAISDDRGLPFDNSPLHF
TRBJ2-5 | TRBV6-5 | many | TRBD1 | TGTGCCAGCAACAAACAGGGGATCGGAGAGACCCAGTACTTC | CASNKQGIGETQYF
TRBJ2-7 | TRBV20-1 | many | TRBD1 | TGCAGTGCCCACCGAACAGGGGAAACTGTTTACGAGCAGTACTTC | CSAHRTGETVYEQYF
TRBJ1-1 | TRBV14 | many | - | TGTGCCAGCAGCCCTCGGGACTTGGTTCCTGAAGCTTTCTTT | CASSPRDLVPEAFF
TRBJ1-3 | TRBV6-2/TRBV6-3 | many | - | TGTGCCAGCAGTCCCACCGACCACACCATATATTTT | CASSPTDHTIYF
TRBJ2-7 | TRBV28 | many | - | TGTGCCAGCAGTTCTTTACTTAAGCTGGGCTCCTACGAGCAGTACTTC | CASSSLLKLGSYEQYF
TRBJ1-2 | TRBV30 | many | - | TGTGCCCTCGGTCTGGGCGGCTACACCTTC | CALGLGGYTF
TRBJ2-5 | TRBV6-5 | many | - | TGTGCCAGCAGATCCACAGGGACAGAGACCCAGTACTTC | CASRSTGTETQYF
TRBJ1-4 | TRBV24-1 | many | TRBD1 | TGTGCCACCAGTGACACCGACAGGGCGGGTAATGAAAAACTGTTTTTT | CATSDTDRAGNEKLFF
TRBJ1-2 | TRBV20-1 | many | TRBD1 | TGCAGTGCTAGAGTCCGGGACAGGGGTGACTATGGCTACACCTTC | CSARVRDRGDYGYTF
TRBJ2-2 | TRBV5-1 | many | TRBD1 | TGCGCCAGCAGTACAGGGGACACCGGGGAGCTGTTTTTT | CASSTGDTGELFF
TRBJ1-6 | TRBV3-1 | many | - | TGTGCCAGCAGCCAAGCAGGGTGGAATTCACCCCTCCACTTT | CASSQAGWNSPLHF
TRBJ2-2 | TRBV7-7 | many | - | TGTGCTAGCAGCTCGTTAATGGTCACCGGGGAGCTGTTTTTT | CASSSLMVTGELFF
TRBJ1-4 | TRBV15 | many | - | TGTGCCACCAGCAGACACCCAACTAATGAAAAACTGTTTTTT | CATSRHPTNEKLFF
TRBJ1-2 | TRBV7-2 | many | TRBD1 | TGTGCCAGCAGCCGAGGGGGCGTATCTGGATTTAATGGCTACACCTTC | CASSRGGVSGFNGYTF
TRBJ2-1 | TRBV20-1 | many | - | TGCAGTGCGATAAAGCACGGGACCCAGTTCTTC | CSAIKHGTQFF
TRBJ1-2 | TRBV7-2 | many | - | TGTGCCAGCAGCTTAGGCCCCGGACCCTATGGCTACACCTTC | CASSLGPGPYGYTF
TRBJ2-3 | TRBV12-3/TRBV12-4 | many | TRBD2 | TGTGCCAGCAGCCATACATTAGCGGGGGGGCAGGGGGATACGCAGTATTTT | CASSHTLAGGQGDTQYF
TRBJ2-2 | TRBV9 | many | - | TGTGCCAGCAGCGTAGGACTGGAACCCTCGAACACCGGGGAGCTGTTTTTT | CASSVGLEPSNTGELFF
TRBJ2-2 | TRBV6-1 | many | - | TGTGCCAGCAGTCAACGCCTAGGGGCTCGGACCGGGGAGCTGTTTTTT | CASSQRLGARTGELFF
TRBJ2-1 | TRBV11-3 | many | TRBD2 | TGTGCCAGCAGCTTAGAAGTGCGGGGGGGAGCTAATGAGCAGTTCTTC | CASSLEVRGGANEQFF
TRBJ2-1 | TRBV7-2 | many | - | TGTGCCAGCAGCCCTAGTGTGGCCAGGGGCGACAATGAGCAGTTCTTC | CASSPSVARGDNEQFF
TRBJ2-2 | TRBV3-1 | many | - | TGTGCCAGCAGCCAAATAGCTCCGACCGGGGAGCTGTTTTTT | CASSQIAPTGELFF
TRBJ1-1 | TRBV27 | many | - | TGTGCCAGCAGTTGGATAGGGGAAAACACTGAAGCTTTCTTT | CASSWIGENTEAFF
TRBJ1-4 | TRBV5-5 | many | - | TGTGCCAGCAGCCAAACGGCTAACAAGGGGGAAAAACTGTTTTTT | CASSQTANKGEKLFF
TRBJ2-3 | TRBV5-1 | many | - | TGCGCCAGCAGCCCGGGGAACCCGTCAAGCACAGATACGCAGTATTTT | CASSPGNPSSTDTQYF
TRBJ1-4 | TRBV6-5 | many | - | TGTGCCAGCAGTTACTCGGGAGGGCATGAAAAACTGTTTTTT | CASSYSGGHEKLFF
TRBJ1-4 | TRBV12-3/TRBV12-4 | many | - | TGTGCCAGCAGTTACCGGGCGGGAACTAATGAAAAACTGTTTTTT | CASSYRAGTNEKLFF
TRBJ2-7 | TRBV27 | - | TRBD2 | TGTGCCAGCAGTCCCGACCCGGGACTAGCTTCTCGTGTATGGGACTACGAGCAGTACTTC | CASSPDPGLASRVWDYEQYF
TRBJ2-7 | TRBV4-1 | many | TRBD2 | TGCGCCAGCAGCCAAGATCGGGCTAGCGGGCGGGTCTACGAGCAGTACTTC | CASSQDRASGRVYEQYF
TRBJ2-7 | TRBV19 | many | TRBD1 | TGTGCCAGTAGTCCTCGACAGGGGGCATACGAGCAGTACTTC | CASSPRQGAYEQYF
TRBJ1-1 | TRBV7-2 | many | - | TGTGCCAGCAGCTCTACCACCTACACTGAAGCTTTCTTT | CASSSTTYTEAFF
TRBJ2-7 | TRBV6-6 | many | - | TGTGCCAGCGCAACAGAGAGCTCCTACGAGCAGTACTTC | CASATESSYEQYF
TRBJ2-7 | TRBV5-1 | many | - | TGCGCCAGCAGCTTGGAAGGCAGGGGACCCTACGAGCAGTACTTC | CASSLEGRGPYEQYF
TRBJ2-2 | TRBV9 | many | TRBD2 | TGTGCCAGCAGCGCTGCCGGGTTAAATAGCGGGGGTTTGTTCACCGGGGAGCTGTTTTTT | CASSAAGLNSGGLFTGELFF
TRBJ1-1 | TRBV12-3/TRBV12-4 | many | - | TGTGCCAGCAAACCCCGGGGACGGGTGAACACTGAAGCTTTCTTT | CASKPRGRVNTEAFF
TRBJ2-2 | TRBV5-1 | - | - | TGCGCCAGCAGCTTGGTCGAGACTAGGTTGAGCACCGGGGAGCTGTTTTTT | CASSLVETRLSTGELFF
TRBJ1-2 | TRBV10-3 | many | - | TGTGCCATCAGTGAGCCGAATCAGATGAGGTATGGCTACACCTTC | CAISEPNQMRYGYTF
TRBJ1-2 | TRBV12-3/TRBV12-4 | many | - | TGTGCCAGCAGTTTAGCAAGAGCTCCGGCCTATGGCTACACCTTC | CASSLARAPAYGYTF
TRBJ2-1 | TRBV5-5 | many | - | TGTGCCAGCAGCTTTGGGACTCTCCTCGGAGGGGGGCAGTTCTTC | CASSFGTLLGGGQFF
TRBJ1-1 | TRBV3-1 | many | TRBD1 | TGTGCCAGCAGGGCACCCCGGACAGGTCTTAAGCACACTGAAGCTTTCTTT | CASRAPRTGLKHTEAFF
TRBJ2-1 | TRBV12-3/TRBV12-4 | many | TRBD2 | TGTGCCAGCAGTTTCGGACTAGCGGGGGGGGGCGGTGAGCAGTTCTTC | CASSFGLAGGGGEQFF
TRBJ1-5 | TRBV15 | many | - | TGTGCCACCAGCAGAGCTGGAGGGAAGGGCAATCAGCCCCAGCATTTT | CATSRAGGKGNQPQHF
TRBJ2-7 | TRBV20-1 | many | TRBD2 | TGCAGTGCTAGAACTAGCGGGGCCTCCTACGAGCAGTACTTC | CSARTSGASYEQYF
TRBJ2-3 | TRBV20-1 | many | - | TGCAGTGCTAGAGTCCGGACAAACAGGGCTCTAAGCACAGATACGCAGTATTTT | CSARVRTNRALSTDTQYF